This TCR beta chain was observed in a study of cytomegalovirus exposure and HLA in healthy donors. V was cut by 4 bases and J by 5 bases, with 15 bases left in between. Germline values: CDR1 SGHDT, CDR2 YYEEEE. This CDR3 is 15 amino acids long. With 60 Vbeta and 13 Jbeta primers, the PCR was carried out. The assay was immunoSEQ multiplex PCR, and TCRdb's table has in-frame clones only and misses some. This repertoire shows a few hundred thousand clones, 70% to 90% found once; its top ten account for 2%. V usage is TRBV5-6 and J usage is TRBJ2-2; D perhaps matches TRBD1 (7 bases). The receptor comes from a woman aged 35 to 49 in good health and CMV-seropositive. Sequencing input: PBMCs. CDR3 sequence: CASSIMTGRTGELFF. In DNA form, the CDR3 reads TGTGCCAGCAGCATAATGACAGGGAGGACCGGGGAGCTGTTTTTT.